The rows below give T cell receptor beta chains drawn from one sample of a study of cytotoxic CD8 clonotypes in ibrutinib-treated CLL. TCRdb's table, derived via immunoSEQ multiplex PCR, lists solely in-frame clones and lacks some. Of tens of thousands of clones listed, roughly 69% are singletons. Material: PBMCs, obtained after 24 months of ibrutinib treatment. The source is a human donor with chronic lymphocytic leukemia. The CDR3 runs from the conserved cysteine through the conserved F or W. Fields, in order: CDR3 protein, CDR3 DNA, V gene, D gene, J gene, clone size. D genes are given only for firm matches. Not all rows give a size; the values are once, few, many and, for expanded clones, a class.

CASSGDSLTSEQYF	TGTGCCAGCAGTGGGGACAGTTTAACGTCCGAGCAGTACTTC	TRBV6-1	TRBD1	TRBJ2-7	-
CASSTLQGAEAFF	TGTGCCAGCAGTACTCTCCAGGGGGCGGAAGCTTTCTTT	TRBV7-9	TRBD1	TRBJ1-1	-
CASSATGSPYEQYF	TGCGCCAGCAGCGCGACAGGATCCCCCTACGAGCAGTACTTC	TRBV5-1	-	TRBJ2-7	-
CATSRDRIDTQYF	TGTGCCACCAGCAGAGATAGGATAGATACGCAGTATTTT	TRBV15	-	TRBJ2-3	-
CASSPGLAGDTGELFF	TGCGCCAGCAGCCCAGGACTAGCGGGGGACACCGGGGAGCTGTTTTTT	TRBV4-3	TRBD2	TRBJ2-2	-
CASSTRGSRETQYF	TGTGCCAGCAGCACCCGGGGTAGCCGAGAGACCCAGTACTTC	TRBV13	-	TRBJ2-5	-
CASSSPSTDTQYF	TGTGCCAGCAGCAGCCCCTCCACAGATACGCAGTATTTT	TRBV11-1	-	TRBJ2-3	few
CASSQGRSSYEQYF	TGCGCCAGCAGCCAAGGGCGCAGTTCCTACGAGCAGTACTTC	TRBV4-1	-	TRBJ2-7	few
CASSLLRMGAEAFF	TGCGCCAGCAGCCTCTTGAGGATGGGGGCTGAAGCTTTCTTT	TRBV5-1	-	TRBJ1-1	-
CASSRGGQEKLFF	TGTGCCAGCAGTCGTGGAGGACAGGAAAAACTGTTTTTT	TRBV27	-	TRBJ1-4	-
CASSLGQGRSDTQYF	TGTGCCAGCAGCCTCGGGCAGGGGAGGTCAGATACGCAGTATTTT	TRBV9	-	TRBJ2-3	-
CASSFPQGAPDYGYTF	TGTGCCAGCAGTTTCCCGCAGGGGGCGCCGGACTATGGCTACACCTTC	TRBV28	TRBD1	TRBJ1-2	-
CASSGQGGDTQYF	TGTGCCAGCAGTGGGCAGGGTGGGGATACGCAGTATTTT	TRBV2	-	TRBJ2-3	-
CASRPPGSGNTIYF	TGTGCCAGCAGACCCCCGGGGTCTGGAAACACCATATATTTT	TRBV27	-	TRBJ1-3	-
CASSNWGLSTDTQYF	TGTGCCAGCAGTAACTGGGGGTTAAGCACAGATACGCAGTATTTT	TRBV6-5	-	TRBJ2-3	-
CASSSRVRGYTF	TGTGCCAGCAGTTCCCGGGTGCGGGGCTACACCTTC	TRBV28	-	TRBJ1-2	-
CASSLGGSYEQYF	TGTGCCAGCAGTTTAGGCGGCTCCTACGAGCAGTACTTC	TRBV6-5	-	TRBJ2-7	-
CASSFSALGNQPQHF	TGTGCCAGCAGTTTCTCGGCCTTGGGCAATCAGCCCCAGCATTTT	TRBV27	-	TRBJ1-5	-
CASSYSGGGADTQYF	TGTGCCAGCAGCTATAGCGGGGGGGGCGCAGATACGCAGTATTTT	TRBV7-2	TRBD2	TRBJ2-3	-
CASSIREREKLFF	TGTGCCAGCTCCATACGGGAGCGTGAAAAACTGTTTTTT	TRBV18	-	TRBJ1-4	-
CASTDSPNYGYTF	TGTGCCAGTACGGACAGTCCTAACTATGGCTACACCTTC	TRBV19	-	TRBJ1-2	few
CASSFIQRAYEQYF	TGTGCCAGCAGTTTCATCCAGCGGGCCTACGAGCAGTACTTC	TRBV6-5	-	TRBJ2-7	once
CAWSPGTANEETQYF	TGTGCCTGGAGTCCCGGGACAGCGAACGAAGAGACCCAGTACTTC	TRBV30	TRBD1	TRBJ2-5	-
CASRGHSSYEQYF	TGTGCCAGCAGGGGACACAGCTCCTACGAGCAGTACTTC	TRBV6-1	-	TRBJ2-7	-
CASSPAPSGGTTYNEQFF	TGCGCCAGCAGCCCGGCCCCTAGCGGGGGGACAACCTACAATGAGCAGTTCTTC	TRBV4-3	TRBD2	TRBJ2-1	few
CSVGDGADTQYF	TGCAGCGTTGGGGACGGCGCGGATACGCAGTATTTT	TRBV29-1	-	TRBJ2-3	-
CASSFLGVGNTIYF	TGTGCCAGCAGTTTTCTAGGGGTCGGAAACACCATATATTTT	TRBV27	-	TRBJ1-3	once
CASSTGVYGYTF	TGTGCCAGCAGTACTGGGGTCTATGGCTACACCTTC	TRBV28	-	TRBJ1-2	few
CASSLARTVSQPQHF	TGTGCCAGCAGCTTAGCACGGACAGTCTCCCAGCCCCAGCATTTT	TRBV7-8	-	TRBJ1-5	-
CASSESIWSEQYF	TGCGCCAGCAGTGAGTCGATTTGGTCCGAGCAGTACTTC	TRBV10-2	-	TRBJ2-7	-
CASSYSSARQAYGYTF	TGTGCCAGCAGTTACTCGTCCGCCAGACAAGCCTATGGCTACACCTTC	TRBV6-5	-	TRBJ1-2	-
CAWSWTGGNEKLFF	TGTGCCTGGAGTTGGACAGGGGGTAATGAAAAACTGTTTTTT	TRBV30	TRBD1	TRBJ1-4	once
CASSSGGRTEAFF	TGTGCCAGCAGCTCCGGGGGAAGGACTGAAGCTTTCTTT	TRBV5-4	-	TRBJ1-1	-
CASSPRQGATDTQYF	TGTGCCAGCAGCCCCCGGCAGGGGGCTACAGATACGCAGTATTTT	TRBV11-3	TRBD1	TRBJ2-3	-
CASSPDYNEQFF	TGTGCCAGCAGCCCGGATTACAATGAGCAGTTCTTC	TRBV6-1	-	TRBJ2-1	few
CASAFGVAGDTDTQYF	TGTGCCAGTGCCTTTGGAGTAGCGGGTGACACAGATACGCAGTATTTT	TRBV19	TRBD2	TRBJ2-3	-
CASSLQFSGNTIYF	TGTGCCAGCAGCTTACAGTTCTCTGGAAACACCATATATTTT	TRBV7-2	-	TRBJ1-3	-
CASRSGNQPQHF	TGTGCCAGCAGGTCGGGCAATCAGCCCCAGCATTTT	TRBV28	-	TRBJ1-5	-
CASSSGQGREKLFF	TGCGCCAGCAGCTCCGGACAGGGGAGGGAAAAACTGTTTTTT	TRBV5-1	TRBD1	TRBJ1-4	-
CASSLQLTPVAGDYEQYF	TGCGCCAGCAGCCTGCAGTTAACTCCCGTCGCCGGAGACTACGAGCAGTACTTC	TRBV4-1	-	TRBJ2-7	-
CASSLSSSYEQYF	TGTGCCAGCAGCTTGAGCAGCTCCTACGAGCAGTACTTC	TRBV5-6	-	TRBJ2-7	few
CASTGQGVDTGELFF	TGTGCCAGCACCGGACAGGGTGTGGACACCGGGGAGCTGTTTTTT	TRBV2	TRBD1	TRBJ2-2	-
CATVGQETQYF	TGTGCCACCGTGGGACAAGAGACCCAGTACTTC	TRBV28	-	TRBJ2-5	once
CASSPRGTGENEQFF	TGTGCCAGCAGTCCCAGGGGGACAGGTGAAAATGAGCAGTTCTTC	TRBV28	TRBD1	TRBJ2-1	-
CASSYRQGAGQPQHF	TGTGCCAGCAGTTACAGACAGGGGGCGGGACAGCCCCAGCATTTT	TRBV6-5	TRBD1	TRBJ1-5	-
CASGDTSTDTQYF	TGCGCCAGCGGAGATACTAGCACAGATACGCAGTATTTT	TRBV10-1	-	TRBJ2-3	-
CASSLGPPQETQYF	TGTGCCAGCAGCTTAGGACCGCCACAAGAGACCCAGTACTTC	TRBV7-9	-	TRBJ2-5	-
CASRKTLSTDTQYF	TGTGCCAGCAGAAAGACATTGAGCACAGATACGCAGTATTTT	TRBV6-4	-	TRBJ2-3	-
CASSLPPTITSTDTQYF	TGTGCCAGCAGTTTGCCTCCGACTATCACTAGCACAGATACGCAGTATTTT	TRBV28	-	TRBJ2-3	few
CASSPTRGFNSPLHF	TGTGCCAGCAGCCCGACCAGGGGGTTTAATTCACCCCTCCACTTT	TRBV14	TRBD1	TRBJ1-6	-